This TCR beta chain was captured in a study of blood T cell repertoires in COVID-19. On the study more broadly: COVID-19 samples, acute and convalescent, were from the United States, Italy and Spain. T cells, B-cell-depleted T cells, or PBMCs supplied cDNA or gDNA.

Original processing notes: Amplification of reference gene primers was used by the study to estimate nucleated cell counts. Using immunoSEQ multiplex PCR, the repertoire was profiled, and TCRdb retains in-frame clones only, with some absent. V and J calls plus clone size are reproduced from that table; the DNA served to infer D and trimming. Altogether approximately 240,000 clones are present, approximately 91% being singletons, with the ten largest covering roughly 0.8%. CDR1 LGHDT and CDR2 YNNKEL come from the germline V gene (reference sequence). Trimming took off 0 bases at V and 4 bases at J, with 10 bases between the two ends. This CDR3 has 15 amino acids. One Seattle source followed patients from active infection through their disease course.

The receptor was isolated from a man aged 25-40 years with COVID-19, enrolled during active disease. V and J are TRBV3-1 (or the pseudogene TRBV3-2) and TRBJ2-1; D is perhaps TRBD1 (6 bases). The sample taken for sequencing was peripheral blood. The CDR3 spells CASSQDQGQYNEQFF. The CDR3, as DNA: TGTGCCAGCAGCCAAGATCAAGGACAGTACAATGAGCAGTTCTTC.